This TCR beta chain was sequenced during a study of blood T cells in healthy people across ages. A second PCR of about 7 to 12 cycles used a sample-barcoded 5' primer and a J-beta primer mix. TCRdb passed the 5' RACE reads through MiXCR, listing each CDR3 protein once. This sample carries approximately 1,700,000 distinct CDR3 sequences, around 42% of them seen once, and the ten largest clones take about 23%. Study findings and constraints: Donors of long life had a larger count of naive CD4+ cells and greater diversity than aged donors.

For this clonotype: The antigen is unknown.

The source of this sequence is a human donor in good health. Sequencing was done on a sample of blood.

This CDR3 is CSVGGQHTTGELFF. CDR3 nucleotides: TGCAGCGTTGGTGGACAACACACGACCGGGGAGCTGTTTTTT. The V call is TRBV29-1, the J call TRBJ2-2; D might be TRBD1 (5 bases). The V and J ends lost 4 bases and 5 bases respectively, with 14 bases between them. Germline assignment: CDR1 SQVTM and CDR2 ANQGSEA. This CDR3 contains 14 residues.